This is a list of T cell receptor beta chains from one sample in a study of vaccination effects on CD4 cells after COVID-19. Here immunoSEQ multiplex PCR was the method, and the copy in TCRdb shows in-frame clones only, minus some. The repertoire holds about 61,000 clones, with 55% to 85% as singletons. Their cognate antigens are unknown. The specimen was CD4+ T cells from PBMCs cultured with HCoV-229E spike peptides, collected after COVID-19 vaccination. Receptors were obtained from a human donor who received a COVID-19 vaccine. Both conserved end residues are part of each CDR3. The order of the fields is CDR3 protein, CDR3 DNA, clone size, J gene, D gene, V gene. A D gene is named only where the DNA matches it firmly. Not every row has a clone size; where given, it reads once, few, many or a size class.

CDR3 protein: CASSSTGDRSPLHF
CDR3 DNA: TGTGCCAGCTCATCGACAGGGGATCGGTCACCCCTCCACTTT
clone size: many
J gene: TRBJ1-6
D gene: TRBD1
V gene: TRBV18

CDR3 protein: CASRPHRGLNTEAFF
CDR3 DNA: TGTGCCAGCAGACCACACAGGGGTTTGAACACTGAAGCTTTCTTT
clone size: NA
J gene: TRBJ1-1
D gene: TRBD1
V gene: TRBV2

CDR3 protein: CSVEGGRGTDTQYF
CDR3 DNA: TGCAGCGTTGAGGGCGGGAGGGGCACAGATACGCAGTATTTT
clone size: NA
J gene: TRBJ2-3
D gene: TRBD2
V gene: TRBV29-1

CDR3 protein: CASSEGTYGYTF
CDR3 DNA: TGTGCCAGCAGTGAAGGAACCTATGGCTACACCTTC
clone size: NA
J gene: TRBJ1-2
D gene: NA
V gene: TRBV6-1

CDR3 protein: CASSPRSGGSTGELFF
CDR3 DNA: TGCGCCAGCAGCCCGCGAAGCGGGGGTAGCACCGGGGAGCTGTTTTTT
clone size: NA
J gene: TRBJ2-2
D gene: TRBD2
V gene: TRBV4-1

CDR3 protein: CASSVGLAGGLEQFF
CDR3 DNA: TGTGCCAGCAGCGTGGGACTAGCGGGGGGGCTTGAGCAGTTCTTC
clone size: NA
J gene: TRBJ2-1
D gene: TRBD2
V gene: TRBV7-2

CDR3 protein: CASSYTDRGNEKLFF
CDR3 DNA: TGTGCCAGCAGTTACACGGACAGGGGAAATGAAAAACTGTTTTTT
clone size: NA
J gene: TRBJ1-4
D gene: TRBD1
V gene: TRBV6-5

CDR3 protein: CASSYGDFSGNTIYF
CDR3 DNA: TGTGCCAGCAGTTACGGGGACTTCTCTGGAAACACCATATATTTT
clone size: NA
J gene: TRBJ1-3
D gene: NA
V gene: TRBV28

CDR3 protein: CATRPGQGDTGELFF
CDR3 DNA: TGTGCCACCAGACCCGGACAGGGGGACACCGGGGAGCTGTTTTTT
clone size: once
J gene: TRBJ2-2
D gene: TRBD1
V gene: TRBV24-1

CDR3 protein: CASTPTGGNTGELFF
CDR3 DNA: TGTGCCAGCACTCCGACAGGGGGCAACACCGGGGAGCTGTTTTTT
clone size: NA
J gene: TRBJ2-2
D gene: TRBD1
V gene: TRBV6-5

CDR3 protein: CASSFPTSGGIDTQYF
CDR3 DNA: TGTGCCAGCAGTTTCCCGACTAGCGGTGGGATAGATACGCAGTATTTT
clone size: NA
J gene: TRBJ2-3
D gene: TRBD2
V gene: TRBV27

CDR3 protein: CASSRRGTEAFF
CDR3 DNA: TGTGCCAGCAGTAGGCGGGGCACTGAAGCTTTCTTT
clone size: NA
J gene: TRBJ1-1
D gene: NA
V gene: TRBV6-2/TRBV6-3

CDR3 protein: CASSLWGARETQYF
CDR3 DNA: TGTGCCAGCAGTTTATGGGGGGCGCGGGAGACCCAGTACTTC
clone size: few
J gene: TRBJ2-5
D gene: NA
V gene: TRBV28

CDR3 protein: CASSPKALAGNNEQFF
CDR3 DNA: TGTGCCAGCAGCCCAAAGGCCCTAGCGGGAAACAATGAGCAGTTCTTC
clone size: few
J gene: TRBJ2-1
D gene: TRBD2
V gene: TRBV7-9

CDR3 protein: CASSPGGNTEAFF
CDR3 DNA: TGTGCCAGCTCACCCGGGGGGAACACTGAAGCTTTCTTT
clone size: NA
J gene: TRBJ1-1
D gene: NA
V gene: TRBV18

CDR3 protein: CASSLGLTGGNQPQHF
CDR3 DNA: TGCGCCAGCAGCTTGGGGCTGACGGGAGGCAATCAGCCCCAGCATTTT
clone size: NA
J gene: TRBJ1-5
D gene: NA
V gene: TRBV5-1

CDR3 protein: CASSLDTRRNYGYTF
CDR3 DNA: TGTGCCAGCAGTTTAGATACAAGACGGAACTATGGCTACACCTTC
clone size: NA
J gene: TRBJ1-2
D gene: NA
V gene: TRBV28

CDR3 protein: CASSQETGTTDTQYF
CDR3 DNA: TGCGCCAGCAGCCAAGAAACGGGGACAACAGATACGCAGTATTTT
clone size: NA
J gene: TRBJ2-3
D gene: NA
V gene: TRBV4-3

CDR3 protein: CASSYRPGPADTQYF
CDR3 DNA: TGTGCCAGCAGTTACCGTCCCGGACCTGCAGATACGCAGTATTTT
clone size: NA
J gene: TRBJ2-3
D gene: NA
V gene: TRBV6-5

CDR3 protein: CASSRDTGELFF
CDR3 DNA: TGTGCCAGCAGCAGGGACACCGGGGAGCTGTTTTTT
clone size: medium-sized
J gene: TRBJ2-2
D gene: NA
V gene: TRBV7-9

CDR3 protein: CASSLRQTGELFF
CDR3 DNA: TGTGCCAGCAGCTTAAGACAAACCGGGGAGCTGTTTTTT
clone size: NA
J gene: TRBJ2-2
D gene: NA
V gene: TRBV7-9

CDR3 protein: CASSLRQVHSNQPQHF
CDR3 DNA: TGTGCCAGCAGTTTAAGGCAGGTACATAGCAATCAGCCCCAGCATTTT
clone size: few
J gene: TRBJ1-5
D gene: NA
V gene: TRBV28

CDR3 protein: CASSQGGAEYNSPLHF
CDR3 DNA: TGTGCCAGCAGCCAAGGCGGGGCGGAATATAATTCACCCCTCCACTTT
clone size: NA
J gene: TRBJ1-6
D gene: NA
V gene: TRBV3-1/TRBV3-2

CDR3 protein: CSASRDSPEKLFF
CDR3 DNA: TGCAGTGCTAGTCGGGACAGCCCGGAAAAACTGTTTTTT
clone size: NA
J gene: TRBJ1-4
D gene: TRBD1
V gene: TRBV20-1

CDR3 protein: CASSQPRTANYGYTF
CDR3 DNA: TGTGCCAGCAGCCAACCCCGGACAGCTAACTATGGCTACACCTTC
clone size: NA
J gene: TRBJ1-2
D gene: NA
V gene: TRBV6-2/TRBV6-3

CDR3 protein: CASSLPLGGGDTQYF
CDR3 DNA: TGCGCCAGCAGCTTGCCCCTGGGGGGGGGAGATACGCAGTATTTT
clone size: NA
J gene: TRBJ2-3
D gene: TRBD2
V gene: TRBV5-1

CDR3 protein: CAISDVGGRYGYTF
CDR3 DNA: TGTGCCATCAGCGACGTGGGGGGTCGGTATGGCTACACCTTC
clone size: NA
J gene: TRBJ1-2
D gene: NA
V gene: TRBV10-3

CDR3 protein: CASSLRETQYF
CDR3 DNA: TGTGCCAGCAGCTTACGAGAGACCCAGTACTTC
clone size: few
J gene: TRBJ2-5
D gene: NA
V gene: TRBV12-3/TRBV12-4

CDR3 protein: CASSRLAGGQETQYF
CDR3 DNA: TGTGCCAGCAGCAGACTAGCGGGGGGCCAAGAGACCCAGTACTTC
clone size: NA
J gene: TRBJ2-5
D gene: TRBD2
V gene: TRBV7-2

CDR3 protein: CASSSDGGKDTEAFF
CDR3 DNA: TGCGCCAGCAGCTCTGACGGGGGAAAGGACACTGAAGCTTTCTTT
clone size: NA
J gene: TRBJ1-1
D gene: NA
V gene: TRBV4-3

CDR3 protein: CASNIDRQETQYF
CDR3 DNA: TGTGCCAGCAATATTGACAGGCAAGAGACCCAGTACTTC
clone size: NA
J gene: TRBJ2-5
D gene: NA
V gene: TRBV2

CDR3 protein: CSASGRLAGPTEAFF
CDR3 DNA: TGCAGTGCTAGTGGCAGGCTTGCAGGGCCCACTGAAGCTTTCTTT
clone size: NA
J gene: TRBJ1-1
D gene: NA
V gene: TRBV20-1

CDR3 protein: CASSPLKQNQPQHF
CDR3 DNA: TGTGCCAGCTCACCTTTGAAACAGAATCAGCCCCAGCATTTT
clone size: NA
J gene: TRBJ1-5
D gene: NA
V gene: TRBV18

CDR3 protein: CASSPLAMEVKTQYF
CDR3 DNA: TGTGCCAGCTCACCACTAGCTATGGAGGTGAAGACCCAGTACTTC
clone size: NA
J gene: TRBJ2-5
D gene: NA
V gene: TRBV18

CDR3 protein: CASSLSTGGNEKLFF
CDR3 DNA: TGTGCCAGCTCACTGTCGACAGGGGGTAATGAAAAACTGTTTTTT
clone size: NA
J gene: TRBJ1-4
D gene: TRBD1
V gene: TRBV18

CDR3 protein: CAIGLRGAADTQYF
CDR3 DNA: TGTGCCATCGGGTTGCGGGGAGCGGCAGATACGCAGTATTTT
clone size: NA
J gene: TRBJ2-3
D gene: NA
V gene: TRBV10-3

CDR3 protein: CASSPQLQGLFGYTF
CDR3 DNA: TGTGCCAGCAGCCCCCAATTACAGGGATTGTTTGGCTACACCTTC
clone size: few
J gene: TRBJ1-2
D gene: NA
V gene: TRBV7-2

CDR3 protein: CASSLVEDTQYF
CDR3 DNA: TGCGCCAGCAGCTTGGTGGAAGATACGCAGTATTTT
clone size: few
J gene: TRBJ2-3
D gene: NA
V gene: TRBV5-1

CDR3 protein: CASSYKGAGETQYF
CDR3 DNA: TGTGCCAGCAGCTATAAAGGGGCGGGCGAGACCCAGTACTTC
clone size: NA
J gene: TRBJ2-5
D gene: NA
V gene: TRBV5-4

CDR3 protein: CASSKQGGETQYF
CDR3 DNA: TGTGCCAGCAGCAAACAGGGAGGAGAGACCCAGTACTTC
clone size: few
J gene: TRBJ2-5
D gene: NA
V gene: TRBV7-3

CDR3 protein: CASSTAYSNQPQHF
CDR3 DNA: TGTGCCAGCTCAACAGCTTATAGCAATCAGCCCCAGCATTTT
clone size: NA
J gene: TRBJ1-5
D gene: NA
V gene: TRBV18

CDR3 protein: CASSRLGAEAFF
CDR3 DNA: TGTGCCAGCAGCAGATTGGGCGCTGAAGCTTTCTTT
clone size: few
J gene: TRBJ1-1
D gene: NA
V gene: TRBV5-6

CDR3 protein: CASSFVTESPLHF
CDR3 DNA: TGTGCCAGTAGTTTCGTGACGGAGTCACCCCTCCACTTT
clone size: few
J gene: TRBJ1-6
D gene: NA
V gene: TRBV19

CDR3 protein: CASSLESSNYGYTF
CDR3 DNA: TGTGCCAGCAGCTTAGAAAGCTCTAACTATGGCTACACCTTC
clone size: NA
J gene: TRBJ1-2
D gene: NA
V gene: TRBV7-2

CDR3 protein: CASSQDRPNQPQHF
CDR3 DNA: TGCGCCAGCAGCCAGGACAGGCCGAATCAGCCCCAGCATTTT
clone size: NA
J gene: TRBJ1-5
D gene: TRBD1
V gene: TRBV4-1

CDR3 protein: CASSLRGGLNQPQHF
CDR3 DNA: TGTGCCAGCAGCCTTAGGGGGGGATTGAATCAGCCCCAGCATTTT
clone size: NA
J gene: TRBJ1-5
D gene: NA
V gene: TRBV28

CDR3 protein: CASSHLAGQAEAFF
CDR3 DNA: TGTGCCAGCAGCCACCTCGCGGGGCAGGCTGAAGCTTTCTTT
clone size: NA
J gene: TRBJ1-1
D gene: NA
V gene: TRBV3-1/TRBV3-2

CDR3 protein: CASSSLQRAYGYTF
CDR3 DNA: TGTGCCAGCAGTTCTTTACAGAGGGCCTATGGCTACACCTTC
clone size: NA
J gene: TRBJ1-2
D gene: NA
V gene: TRBV27

CDR3 protein: CSVVGASTEAFF
CDR3 DNA: TGCAGCGTTGTGGGAGCATCCACTGAAGCTTTCTTT
clone size: NA
J gene: TRBJ1-1
D gene: NA
V gene: TRBV29-1

CDR3 protein: CSATPQETQYF
CDR3 DNA: TGCAGTGCTACGCCCCAAGAGACCCAGTACTTC
clone size: NA
J gene: TRBJ2-5
D gene: NA
V gene: TRBV20-1

CDR3 protein: CASSLGGPRMSGANVLTF
CDR3 DNA: TGTGCCAGCAGCTTGGGCGGACCGAGGATGTCTGGGGCCAACGTCCTGACTTTC
clone size: NA
J gene: TRBJ2-6
D gene: NA
V gene: TRBV5-4

CDR3 protein: CASRVGLASRVDEQFF
CDR3 DNA: TGTGCCAGCAGAGTAGGACTAGCGAGTAGAGTCGATGAGCAGTTCTTC
clone size: NA
J gene: TRBJ2-1
D gene: TRBD2
V gene: TRBV2

CDR3 protein: CASSDPDRVLNQPQHF
CDR3 DNA: TGTGCCAGCAGTGACCCGGACAGGGTACTCAATCAGCCCCAGCATTTT
clone size: NA
J gene: TRBJ1-5
D gene: TRBD1
V gene: TRBV6-1